This TCR beta chain originates from a study of control samples from healthy donors and cancer patients. Assay: immunoSEQ multiplex PCR; the TCRdb copy retains only in-frame clones and omits some. Here the sample spans around 140,000 clones, 89% being singletons. The germline V gene has CDR1 SGHVS and CDR2 FQNEAQ. The V end lost 1 base, the J end lost 4 bases, and 5 bases lay between the germline ends. CDR3 length equals 13 residues. The gene calls are TRBV7-8 and TRBJ2-1, with D unclear. The TCR originated in a man aged 45 to 65 with head and neck cancer. The sequenced material came from PBMCs. This CDR3 is CASSLEVYNEQFF. CDR3 bases: TGTGCCAGCAGCTTAGAGGTTTACAATGAGCAGTTCTTC.